This T cell receptor (beta chain) stems from a study of T cell responses to AZD1222 COVID-19 vaccine. Study findings and constraints: Of the AZD1222 recipients, only six or seven were seropositive at baseline. Spike-specific TCR breadth rose after two AZD1222 doses, and depth rose as well. Most donors were white British, females outnumbered males, and clonal diversity was possibly underestimated.

The CDR3 spans 15 residues. Trimming took 0 bases from V and 4 from J, leaving 9 bases between them. In germline, CDR1 is LNHNV, CDR2 YYDKDF (reference sequence). As concerns this clone: Antigen: not known.

Sequenced by immunoSEQ multiplex PCR; TCRdb stores in-frame clones only, minus some. The repertoire has over 100,000 clones, approximately 85% of them found once; the top ten carry roughly 8.7%. Sequences were derived from peripheral blood, sampled 28 days after the second dose of the MenACWY control vaccine. The chain carries TRBV15 and TRBJ2-2; the D gene is possibly TRBD1 (5 bases). This TCR came from an adult who received the MenACWY meningococcal vaccine as a control. The CDR3 bases are TGTGCCACCAGCAGAGATAGCAGGGCCACCGGGGAGCTGTTTTTT. Encoded protein: CATSRDSRATGELFF.